The clone carrying this T cell receptor (beta chain) was observed a few times. Unique molecular identifiers tagged the TCRbeta library. TCRdb re-called the PCR reads with MiXCR, one entry per CDR3 protein. Here the sample spans about 540,000 distinct CDR3 sequences, around 16% being singletons. The data originate from a study of T-cell reconstitution after alpha-beta-depleted transplantation in children. The specimen comprised PBMCs from the stem cell graft donor, sampled from the stem cell graft. The source of this sequence is a human donor who donated a stem cell graft to a child with acute lymphoblastic leukemia.

CDR3 coding DNA: TGCGCCAGCAGCTTTGCACAGACCTACGAGCAGTACTTC. It codes for CASSFAQTYEQYF. The genes are TRBV5-1 and TRBJ2-7; D not resolved. The germline CDR1 and CDR2 sequences are SGHRS and YFSETQ. The ends were cut back, 2 bases at V and 2 bases at J, with 8 bases in the middle. This CDR3 contains 13 residues.